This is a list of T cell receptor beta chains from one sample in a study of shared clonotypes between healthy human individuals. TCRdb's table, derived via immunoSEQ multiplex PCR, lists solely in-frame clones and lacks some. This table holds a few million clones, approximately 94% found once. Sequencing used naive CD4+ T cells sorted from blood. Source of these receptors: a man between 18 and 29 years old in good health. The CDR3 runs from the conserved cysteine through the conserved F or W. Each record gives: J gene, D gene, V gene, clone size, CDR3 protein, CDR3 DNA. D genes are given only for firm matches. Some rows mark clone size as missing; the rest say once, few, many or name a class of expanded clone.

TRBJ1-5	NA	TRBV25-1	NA	CASSGGGTQPQHF	TGTGCCAGCAGCGGCGGGGGGACTCAGCCCCAGCATTTT
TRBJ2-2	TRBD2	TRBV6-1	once	CASSEEGGGARAGELFF	TGTGCCAGCAGTGAAGAGGGCGGGGGGGCCCGCGCCGGGGAGCTGTTTTTT
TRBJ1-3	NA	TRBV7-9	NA	CASSLLPGSGNTIYF	TGTGCCAGCAGTCTCCTCCCCGGCTCTGGAAACACCATATATTTT
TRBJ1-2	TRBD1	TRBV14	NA	CASTEAGTDYGYTF	TGTGCCAGCACCGAGGCCGGGACAGACTATGGCTACACCTTC
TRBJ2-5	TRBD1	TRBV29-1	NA	CSVGWTGSETQYF	TGCAGCGTTGGATGGACAGGGTCGGAGACCCAGTACTTC
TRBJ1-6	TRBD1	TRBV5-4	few	CASSLAIGGPGPLHF	TGTGCCAGCAGCTTGGCGATAGGGGGCCCGGGACCCCTCCACTTT
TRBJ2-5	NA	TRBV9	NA	CASSVEGIGETQYF	TGTGCCAGCAGCGTAGAGGGAATCGGGGAGACCCAGTACTTC
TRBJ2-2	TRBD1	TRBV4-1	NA	CASSQGKGAFPMNTGELFF	TGCGCCAGCAGCCAAGGCAAGGGGGCCTTCCCGATGAACACCGGGGAGCTGTTTTTT
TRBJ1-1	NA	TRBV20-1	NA	CSARSTEAFF	TGCAGTGCTAGATCTACTGAAGCTTTCTTT
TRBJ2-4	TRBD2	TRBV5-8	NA	CASSLAKGLAGTRAKNIQYF	TGTGCCAGCAGCTTGGCCAAAGGACTAGCGGGGACCCGAGCCAAAAACATTCAGTACTTC
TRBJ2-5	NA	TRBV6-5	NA	CASSPLGGPKETQYF	TGTGCCAGCAGCCCCTTGGGGGGCCCCAAAGAGACCCAGTACTTC
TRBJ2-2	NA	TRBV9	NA	CASSDTAANTGELFF	TGTGCCAGCAGCGATACAGCGGCGAACACCGGGGAGCTGTTTTTT
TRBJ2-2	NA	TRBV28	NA	CASSLRNTGELFF	TGTGCCAGCAGTTTACGGAACACCGGGGAGCTGTTTTTT
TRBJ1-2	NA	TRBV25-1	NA	CASSDFLGSGYTF	TGTGCCAGCAGTGATTTTTTGGGGTCTGGCTACACCTTC
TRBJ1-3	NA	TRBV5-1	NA	CASSLVVASSGNTIYF	TGCGCCAGCAGCTTGGTCGTCGCCAGCTCTGGAAACACCATATATTTT
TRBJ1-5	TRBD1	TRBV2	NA	CASSGTGGGNQPQHF	TGTGCCAGCAGTGGGACAGGGGGTGGCAATCAGCCCCAGCATTTT
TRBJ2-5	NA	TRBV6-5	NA	CASRTGLETQYF	TGTGCCAGCAGGACAGGTTTGGAGACCCAGTACTTC